This paragraph reports one T cell receptor beta chain. Its matching antigen is unknown. The data were taken from a study of cytomegalovirus exposure and HLA in healthy donors. The study's findings and limits: Listed as cytomegalovirus-associated were 150 or so TCR beta chains. Reportedly, a later analysis found an Asian-associated ancestry cluster had fewer N-insertions than the roughly 670-donor mean.

Healthy donors of bone marrow made up the group. PCR amplification relied on 60 Vbeta primers (plus 13 Jbeta primers). Data came from immunoSEQ multiplex PCR; TCRdb stores just in-frame clones and leaves some out. The sample lists about 91,000 clones; around 80% were seen once. Germline-derived CDR1 and CDR2 are MDHEN and SYDVKM. The CDR3 is made up of 13 amino acids. Trimming stripped 5 bases from V and 3 bases from J, with 11 bases between. Sequencing was done on a sample of PBMCs. This receptor was identified in a male donor in good health and CMV-seropositive. The rearrangement uses TRBV28 and TRBJ2-7; D possibly corresponds to TRBD1 (6 bases). The CDR3 loop reads CASSQGTHYEQYF. The CDR3 nucleotides are TGTGCCAGCAGTCAAGGGACACACTACGAGCAGTACTTC.